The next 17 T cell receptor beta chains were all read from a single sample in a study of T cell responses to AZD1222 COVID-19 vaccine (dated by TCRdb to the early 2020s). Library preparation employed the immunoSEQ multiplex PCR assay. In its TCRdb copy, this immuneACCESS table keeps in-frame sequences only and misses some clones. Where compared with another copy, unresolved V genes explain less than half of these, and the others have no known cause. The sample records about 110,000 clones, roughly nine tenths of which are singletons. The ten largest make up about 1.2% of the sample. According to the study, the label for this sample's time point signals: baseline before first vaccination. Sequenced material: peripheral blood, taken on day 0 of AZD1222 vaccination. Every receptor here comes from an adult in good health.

CDR3 loop: CASSLEGFGNTEAFF. The CDR3 coding sequence is TGTGCCAGCAGCTTGGAGGGTTTTGGGAACACTGAAGCTTTCTTT. The genes are TRBV5-6 and TRBJ1-1; no clear D. V was cut by 0 bases and J by 1 base, with 10 bases left in between. The germline V gene encodes CDR1 SGHDT and CDR2 YYEEEE. This CDR3 is built from 15 residues.

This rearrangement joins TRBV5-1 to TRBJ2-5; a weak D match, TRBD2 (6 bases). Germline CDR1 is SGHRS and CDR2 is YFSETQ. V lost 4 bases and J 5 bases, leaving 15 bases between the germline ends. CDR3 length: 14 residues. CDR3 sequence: CASSQGTQVETQYF. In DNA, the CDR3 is TGCGCCAGCAGCCAAGGGACTCAAGTGGAGACCCAGTACTTC.

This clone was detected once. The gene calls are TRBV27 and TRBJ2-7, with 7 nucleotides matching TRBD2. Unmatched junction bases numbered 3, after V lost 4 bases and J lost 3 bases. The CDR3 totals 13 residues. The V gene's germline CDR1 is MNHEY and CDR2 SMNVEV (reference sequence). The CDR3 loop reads CASSWREGYEQYF. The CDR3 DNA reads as TGTGCCAGCAGTTGGAGGGAGGGCTACGAGCAGTACTTC.

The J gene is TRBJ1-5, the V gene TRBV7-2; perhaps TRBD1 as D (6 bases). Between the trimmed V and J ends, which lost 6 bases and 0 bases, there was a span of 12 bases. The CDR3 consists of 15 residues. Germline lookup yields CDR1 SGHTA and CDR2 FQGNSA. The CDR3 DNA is TGTGCCAGCAGTTGGGGACAATATAGCAATCAGCCCCAGCATTTT. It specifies CASSWGQYSNQPQHF.

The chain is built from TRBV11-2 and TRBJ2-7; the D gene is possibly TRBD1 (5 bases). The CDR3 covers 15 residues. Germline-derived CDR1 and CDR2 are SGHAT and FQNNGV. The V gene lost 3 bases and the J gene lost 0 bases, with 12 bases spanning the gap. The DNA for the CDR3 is TGTGCCAGCAGCTTGGGGCAGGGTCGCTCCTACGAGCAGTACTTC. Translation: CASSLGQGRSYEQYF.

The CDR3, as DNA: TGCGCCAGCAGCCAAGATCGGGGACAGAGCTCCTATAATTCACCCCTCCACTTT. Protein: CASSQDRGQSSYNSPLHF. The genes are TRBV4-3 and TRBJ1-6; 7 bases are a match to TRBD1. With V trimmed by 0 bases and J by 0 bases, 5 bases remained unmatched. The CDR3 sequence is 18 residues long. In germline, CDR1 is LGHNA, CDR2 YSLEER.

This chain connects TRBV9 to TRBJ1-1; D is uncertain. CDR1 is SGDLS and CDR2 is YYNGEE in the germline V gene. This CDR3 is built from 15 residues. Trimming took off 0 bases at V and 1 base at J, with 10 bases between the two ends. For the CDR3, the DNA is TGTGCCAGCAGCGTAGCTCTGGCGGAGAACACTGAAGCTTTCTTT. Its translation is CASSVALAENTEAFF.

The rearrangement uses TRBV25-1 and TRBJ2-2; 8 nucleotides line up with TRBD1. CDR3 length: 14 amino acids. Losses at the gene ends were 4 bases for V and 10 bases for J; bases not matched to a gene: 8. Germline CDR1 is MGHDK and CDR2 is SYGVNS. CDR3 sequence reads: CASSGDRGRSELFF. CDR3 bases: TGTGCCAGCAGTGGTGACAGGGGCCGCTCGGAGCTGTTTTTT.

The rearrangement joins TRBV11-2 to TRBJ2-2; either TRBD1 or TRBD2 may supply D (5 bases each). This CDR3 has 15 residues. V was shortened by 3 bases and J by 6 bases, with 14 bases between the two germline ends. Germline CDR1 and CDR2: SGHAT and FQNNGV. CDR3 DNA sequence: TGTGCCAGCAGCTTGACGGGATGGGGCTCCGGGGAGCTGTTTTTT. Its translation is CASSLTGWGSGELFF.

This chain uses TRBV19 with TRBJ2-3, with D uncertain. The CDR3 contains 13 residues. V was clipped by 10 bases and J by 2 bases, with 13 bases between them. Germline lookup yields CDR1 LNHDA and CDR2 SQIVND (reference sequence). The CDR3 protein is CATMTGHTDTQYF. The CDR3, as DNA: TGTGCCACCATGACTGGTCACACAGATACGCAGTATTTT.

The CDR3 DNA reads as TGTGCCAGCACCGGGAAGAGGGAAAAACTGTTTTTT. Protein product: CASTGKREKLFF. The chain uses TRBV28 and TRBJ1-4; D not resolved. V lost 7 bases and J lost 8, with 11 bases in between. Germline values: CDR1 MDHEN, CDR2 SYDVKM. The length of the CDR3 is 12 residues.

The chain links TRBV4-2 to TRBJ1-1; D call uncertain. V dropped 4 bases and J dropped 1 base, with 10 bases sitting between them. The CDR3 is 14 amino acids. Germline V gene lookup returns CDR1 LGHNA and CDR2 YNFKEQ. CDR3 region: CASSPQQTNTEAFF. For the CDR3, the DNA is TGTGCCAGCAGCCCCCAACAGACGAACACTGAAGCTTTCTTT.

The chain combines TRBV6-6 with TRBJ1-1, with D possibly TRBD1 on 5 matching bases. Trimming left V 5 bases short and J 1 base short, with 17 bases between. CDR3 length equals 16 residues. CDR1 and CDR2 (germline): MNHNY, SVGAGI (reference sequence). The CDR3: CASSRTPGTGNTEAFF. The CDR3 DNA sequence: TGTGCCAGCAGTCGAACCCCCGGGACGGGGAACACTGAAGCTTTCTTT.

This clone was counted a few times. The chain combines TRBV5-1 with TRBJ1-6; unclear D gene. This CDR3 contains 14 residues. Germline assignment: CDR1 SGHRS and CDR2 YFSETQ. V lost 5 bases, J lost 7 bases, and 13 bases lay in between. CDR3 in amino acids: CASRLDLLNSPLHF. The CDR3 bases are TGCGCCAGCAGACTGGACTTACTGAATTCACCCCTCCACTTT.

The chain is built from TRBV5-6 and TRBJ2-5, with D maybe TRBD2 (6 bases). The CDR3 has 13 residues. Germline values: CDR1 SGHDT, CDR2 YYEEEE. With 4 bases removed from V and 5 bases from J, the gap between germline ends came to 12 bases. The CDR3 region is CASSRGSGETQYF. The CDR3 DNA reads TGTGCCAGCAGCCGTGGGAGCGGGGAGACCCAGTACTTC.

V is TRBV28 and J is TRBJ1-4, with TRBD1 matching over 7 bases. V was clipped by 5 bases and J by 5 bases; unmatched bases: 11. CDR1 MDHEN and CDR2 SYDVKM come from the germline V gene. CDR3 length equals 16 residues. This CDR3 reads CASSPQTGIRNEKLFF. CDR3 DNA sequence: TGTGCCAGCAGTCCACAGACAGGGATCAGGAATGAAAAACTGTTTTTT.

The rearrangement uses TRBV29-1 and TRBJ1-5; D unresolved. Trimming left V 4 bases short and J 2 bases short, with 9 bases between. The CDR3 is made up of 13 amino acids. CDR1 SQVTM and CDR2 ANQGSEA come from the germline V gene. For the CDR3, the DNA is TGCAGCGTTGGTGGTGGGGGCAATCAGCCCCAGCATTTT. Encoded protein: CSVGGGGNQPQHF.